This T cell receptor (beta chain) was retrieved from a study of blood T cell repertoires in COVID-19. Study-level background: Both acute and convalescent COVID-19 samples were obtained from the United States, Italy and Spain. The cDNA or gDNA used as material had been derived from T cells, B-cell-depleted T cells, or PBMCs.

This clone was counted ten times or more. Germline V gives CDR1 MNHEY, CDR2 SMNVEV (reference sequence). The CDR3 runs 14 residues. With 2 bases removed from V and 5 bases from J, the gap between germline ends came to 12 bases. Generated by immunoSEQ multiplex PCR, the TCRdb table keeps only in-frame clones and is missing some. Of over 200,000 clones in the sample, roughly 80% were seen once. Sequencing was carried out using peripheral blood. The TCR sequence derives from a human donor in a cohort sampled during active COVID-19. The chain uses TRBV27 and TRBJ2-5; TRBD2 is a possible D gene (6 bases). The CDR3, as DNA: TGTGCCAGCAGTTTAGGTTGGAGCGGGGAGACCCAGTACTTC. Protein sequence: CASSLGWSGETQYF.